What follows is one T cell receptor beta chain and its context. Primers used in a second PCR of roughly 7 to 12 cycles were a sample-barcoded 5' primer and a J-beta primer mix. A tag from a template-switch adaptor with 12 random nucleotides marked each cDNA molecule. Each of the samples gave a minimum of 3 million paired-end reads that contained CDR3. TCRdb ran MiXCR on the 5' RACE reads and lists one entry per CDR3 protein. Of roughly 830,000 distinct CDR3 sequences listed, approximately 65% are singletons. Peripheral blood from each donor was collected in a volume of approximately 10 milliliters. These data originate in a study of blood T cells in healthy people across ages. The germline gives CDR1 DFQATT, CDR2 SNEGSKA (reference sequence). The ends lost 3 bases at V and 9 bases at J; junction bases unmatched: 6. CDR3 size: 14 residues.

The TCR sequence derives from a man aged 30 to 45 in good health. The J gene is TRBJ2-1, the V gene TRBV20-1; TRBD2 agrees at 12 bases. Sequencing input: blood. The CDR3 DNA follows: TGCAGTGCTAGGACTAGCGGGGGAAACACTGAGCAGTTCTTC. Residues: CSARTSGGNTEQFF.